The TCR beta chain under discussion was sequenced for a study of human T cells and chemical hapten exposure. The study's findings and limits: Compared with pre-sensitization or healthy control sets, expanded TCRs clustered more.

MiXCR was run by TCRdb on the RACE reads, yielding one entry per CDR3 protein. This sample carries 50,000 to 65,000 distinct CDR3 sequences, 9.4% of them seen once, and the ten largest clones take 11% to 15%. V lost 3 bases and J 8 bases, leaving 14 bases between the germline ends. This CDR3 comprises 14 residues. Per germline, CDR1 MGHRA and CDR2 YSYEKL. This clonotype was observed many times. Its antigen is undetermined. Noted time point: pre-sensitization, week 0. The treatment: therapeutic diphenylcyclopropenone sensitization with weekly scalp DPC. The sequencing here drew on whole blood, taken in connection with sensitization to the hapten diphenylcyclopropenone (DPC). This rearrangement joins TRBV4-1 to TRBJ2-1; the D gene is possibly TRBD1 (7 bases). The sequence derives from a woman aged 40-49 years with alopecia areata. Some clones in this sample may be carry-over from other donors' samples. The CDR3 loop is CASSQAGGMDEQFF. The CDR3 DNA is TGCGCCAGCAGCCAGGCAGGGGGGATGGATGAGCAGTTCTTC.